The 10 T cell receptor beta chains below all came from one sample that was sequenced in a study of T-cell reconstitution after alpha-beta-depleted transplantation in children. A TCRbeta library incorporating unique molecular identifiers was prepared. TCRdb re-derived calls from the PCR reads in MiXCR, one entry per CDR3 protein. The top ten clones hold roughly 14% of a sample with some 550,000 distinct CDR3 sequences, under 30% of them seen once. The source material was PBMCs, mostly from graft donor cells, sampled 360 days after TCRalphabeta/CD19-depleted stem cell transplant. These receptors were obtained from a boy in the first two years of life who had a stem cell transplant for acute myeloid leukemia, so the T cells may come from the graft donor.

The chain joins TRBV24-1 to TRBJ2-5, with a tentative D call TRBD2 (5 bases). The germline V and J ends were trimmed by 5 bases and 5 bases, with 11 bases remaining between them. The CDR3 spans 13 residues. Germline V gene data show CDR1 as KGHDR and CDR2 as SFDVKD. CDR3 amino acids: CATSGSGWETQYF. The CDR3 DNA follows: TGTGCCACCAGTGGTTCGGGGTGGGAGACCCAGTACTTC.

This clonotype has only a few counts. DNA for the CDR3: TGTGCCAGCAGTTTGGAGACTAGCGTCTACAATGAGCAGTTCTTC. Protein: CASSLETSVYNEQFF. This chain uses TRBV12-3 or TRBV12-4 with TRBJ2-1; TRBD2 matches 8 bases. Unmatched junction bases numbered 4, after V lost 3 bases and J lost 3 bases. CDR3 length: 15 amino acids.

In its sample, this clonotype was seen a few times. The chain uses TRBV24-1 and TRBJ1-2; D unresolved. CDR1 and CDR2 from the germline V gene are KGHDR and SFDVKD. The CDR3 is made up of 14 amino acids. Trimming stripped 2 bases from V and 8 bases from J, with 14 bases between. The DNA for the CDR3 is TGTGCCACCAGTGATTCTGGGCAGCCCTACGGCTACACCTTC. Protein: CATSDSGQPYGYTF.

This clonotype was seen at least ten times. The chain couples TRBV7-2 to TRBJ1-6, with D unclear. Trimming removed 1 base from V and 7 bases from J, with 11 bases in between. The germline V gene has CDR1 SGHTA and CDR2 FQGNSA. The CDR3 consists of 15 residues. The CDR3 sequence: CASSLEEERNSPLHF. CDR3 DNA sequence: TGTGCCAGCAGCTTAGAGGAGGAAAGGAATTCACCCCTCCACTTT.

This clonotype has more than one count but fewer than ten. The chain has TRBV12-3 or TRBV12-4 and TRBJ1-1; the D is unclear. The CDR3 is 12 amino acids. Trimming removed 4 bases at V and 0 bases at J, with 3 bases between. The CDR3 DNA follows: TGTGCCAGCAGTTGGATGAACACTGAAGCTTTCTTT. Its translation: CASSWMNTEAFF.

There are many counts of this clonotype. V and J are TRBV7-2 and TRBJ2-3; TRBD2 agrees at 10 bases. V shed 5 bases, J shed 5 bases, and the junction held 10 bases outside the gene matches. Germline assignment: CDR1 SGHTA and CDR2 FQGNSA. The CDR3 sequence is 16 residues long. The CDR3 DNA follows: TGTGCCAGCAGCACGCCTCTAGCGGGGGCCAAAGATACGCAGTATTTT. The encoded protein is CASSTPLAGAKDTQYF.

This chain connects TRBV20-1 to TRBJ1-4; 7 positions agree with TRBD1. The ends lost 1 base at V and 7 bases at J; junction bases unmatched: 9. The germline CDR1 and CDR2 sequences are DFQATT and SNEGSKA (reference sequence). This CDR3 has 15 amino acids. The CDR3 spells CSARGPPGGGEKLFF. DNA for the CDR3: TGCAGTGCTAGAGGCCCCCCAGGGGGAGGTGAAAAACTGTTTTTT.

There are many counts of this clonotype. The genes are TRBV7-2 and TRBJ2-1; 10 nucleotides agree with TRBD1. V gave up 5 bases and J gave up 4 bases; unmatched junction bases: 11. CDR1 is SGHTA, CDR2 FQGNSA, per germline. This CDR3 region has 17 residues. CDR3 protein: CASSPDRGPSLYNEQFF. In DNA form, the CDR3 reads TGTGCCAGCAGCCCAGACAGGGGGCCGAGCCTATACAATGAGCAGTTCTTC.

This clonotype was detected only once. A clone one base away is much larger, so this may be a read error. The CDR3 DNA reads TGTGCCAGCAGTGAGAGTGGGGGCACCGAGGAGCTGTTTTTT. It translates to CASSESGGTEELFF. The chain uses TRBV6-1 and TRBJ2-2; D might be TRBD1 (6 bases). CDR3 size: 14 residues. Germline CDR1 MNHNS, CDR2 SASEGT.

This clonotype was counted many times. V gene TRBV28 combines with J gene TRBJ2-4, with D unclear. This CDR3 comprises 17 residues. Between the trimmed V and J ends, which lost 5 bases and 0 bases, there was a span of 17 bases. Germline V lookup: CDR1 MDHEN, CDR2 SYDVKM. The CDR3 reads CASSTHPPFLAKNIQYF. CDR3 nucleotide sequence: TGTGCCAGCAGTACCCACCCCCCGTTCCTAGCCAAAAACATTCAGTACTTC.